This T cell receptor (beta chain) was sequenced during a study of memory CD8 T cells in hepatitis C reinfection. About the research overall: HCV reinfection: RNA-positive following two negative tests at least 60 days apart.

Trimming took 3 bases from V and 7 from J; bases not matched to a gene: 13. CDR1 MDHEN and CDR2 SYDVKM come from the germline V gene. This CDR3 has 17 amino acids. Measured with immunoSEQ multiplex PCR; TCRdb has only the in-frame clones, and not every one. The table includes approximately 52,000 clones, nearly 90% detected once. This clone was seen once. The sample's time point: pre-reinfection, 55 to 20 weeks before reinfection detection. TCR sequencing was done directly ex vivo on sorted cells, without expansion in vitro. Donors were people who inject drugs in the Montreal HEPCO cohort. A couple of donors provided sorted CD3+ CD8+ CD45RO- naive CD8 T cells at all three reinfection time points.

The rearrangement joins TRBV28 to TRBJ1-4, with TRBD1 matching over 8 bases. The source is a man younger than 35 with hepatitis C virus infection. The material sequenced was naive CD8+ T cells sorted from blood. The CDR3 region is CASSFSSRRTGTEKLFF. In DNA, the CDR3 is TGTGCCAGCAGTTTCTCGTCTCGTAGGACAGGGACTGAAAAACTGTTTTTT. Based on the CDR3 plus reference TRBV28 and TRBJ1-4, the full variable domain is DVKVTQSSRYLVKRTGEKVFLECVQDMDHENMFWYRQDPGLGLRLIYFSYDVKMKEKGDIPEGYSVSREKKERFSLILESASTNQTSMYLCASSFSSRRTGTEKLFFGSGTQLSVL.